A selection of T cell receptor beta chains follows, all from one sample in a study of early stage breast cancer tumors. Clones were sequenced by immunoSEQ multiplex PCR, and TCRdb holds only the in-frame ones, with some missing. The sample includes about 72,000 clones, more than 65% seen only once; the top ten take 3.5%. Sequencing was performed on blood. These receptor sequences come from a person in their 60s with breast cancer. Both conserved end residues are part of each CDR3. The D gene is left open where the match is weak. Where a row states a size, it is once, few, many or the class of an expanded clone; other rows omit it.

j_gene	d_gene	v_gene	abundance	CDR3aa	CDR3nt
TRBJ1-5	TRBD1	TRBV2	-	CASSETGSNQPQHF	TGTGCCAGCAGTGAGACAGGGAGTAATCAGCCCCAGCATTTT
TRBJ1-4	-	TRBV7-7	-	CASSREKLFF	TGTGCTAGCAGCCGAGAAAAACTGTTTTTT
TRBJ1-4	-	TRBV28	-	CASSLVNEKLFF	TGTGCCAGCAGTTTAGTAAACGAAAAACTGTTTTTT
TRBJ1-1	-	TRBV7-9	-	CASSLRGGLNTEAFF	TGTGCCAGCAGCTTAAGAGGCGGATTGAACACTGAAGCTTTCTTT
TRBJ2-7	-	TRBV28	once	CASRPPGGVNEQYF	TGTGCCAGCCGCCCCCCCGGTGGGGTAAACGAGCAGTACTTC
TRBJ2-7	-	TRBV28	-	CASSSPGAFYEQYF	TGTGCCAGCAGTTCCCCTGGAGCTTTTTACGAGCAGTACTTC
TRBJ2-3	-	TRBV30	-	CAWMRDRRTDTQYF	TGTGCCTGGATGCGGGACAGACGCACAGATACGCAGTATTTT
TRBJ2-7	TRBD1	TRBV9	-	CASSVDQTGSYEQYF	TGTGCCAGCAGCGTAGATCAGACAGGGTCCTACGAGCAGTACTTC
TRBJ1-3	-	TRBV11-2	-	CASSRGRADGNTIYF	TGTGCCAGCAGTCGGGGCAGGGCTGATGGAAACACCATATATTTT
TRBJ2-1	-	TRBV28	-	CASSLLWEQFF	TGTGCCAGCAGTCTCTTATGGGAGCAGTTCTTC
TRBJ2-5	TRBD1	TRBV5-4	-	CASSLAGQRKETQYF	TGTGCCAGCAGCTTGGCGGGACAGAGAAAAGAGACCCAGTACTTC
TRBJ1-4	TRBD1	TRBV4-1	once	CASSQFIDRVDEKLFF	TGCGCCAGCAGCCAATTTATTGACAGGGTGGATGAAAAACTGTTTTTT
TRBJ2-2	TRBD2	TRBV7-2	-	CASSSGLAETGELFF	TGTGCCAGCAGCTCGGGACTAGCGGAGACCGGGGAGCTGTTTTTT
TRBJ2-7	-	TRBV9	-	CANLRGGRSYEQYF	TGTGCCAACCTTAGAGGCGGGCGATCCTACGAGCAGTACTTC
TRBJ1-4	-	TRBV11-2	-	CASSLDIAGLANPNEKLFF	TGTGCCAGCAGCTTAGATATAGCCGGGTTGGCCAATCCTAATGAAAAACTGTTTTTT
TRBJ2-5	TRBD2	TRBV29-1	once	CSVEVGGYQETQYF	TGCAGCGTTGAAGTGGGGGGGTACCAAGAGACCCAGTACTTC
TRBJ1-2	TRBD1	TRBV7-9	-	CASSDPGQDYGYTF	TGTGCCAGCAGCGACCCGGGACAGGACTATGGCTACACCTTC
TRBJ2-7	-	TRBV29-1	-	CSVLLLAEAYEQYF	TGCAGCGTTTTGTTACTAGCTGAAGCCTACGAGCAGTACTTC
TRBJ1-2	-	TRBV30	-	CAWISLGPGYTF	TGTGCCTGGATTTCACTAGGTCCTGGCTACACCTTC
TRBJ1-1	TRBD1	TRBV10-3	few	CAISDPTGTGGEQAFF	TGTGCCATCAGTGATCCTACCGGGACAGGGGGCGAACAAGCTTTCTTT
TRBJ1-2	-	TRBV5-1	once	CASSLTQAGVAYGYTF	TGCGCCAGCAGCTTGACCCAGGCCGGTGTTGCCTATGGCTACACCTTC
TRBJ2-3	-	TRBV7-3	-	CASSLSWSADTQYF	TGTGCCAGCAGCTTAAGTTGGAGCGCAGATACGCAGTATTTT
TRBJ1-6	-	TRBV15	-	CATSTGGGEVYSPLHF	TGTGCCACCAGCACCGGGGGGGGCGAGGTCTATTCACCCCTCCACTTT
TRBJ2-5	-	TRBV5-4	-	CASSFPGKETQYF	TGTGCCAGCAGCTTTCCAGGGAAAGAGACCCAGTACTTC
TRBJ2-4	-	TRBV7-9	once	CASSFGGAKNIQYF	TGTGCCAGCAGCTTTGGGGGTGCCAAAAACATTCAGTACTTC
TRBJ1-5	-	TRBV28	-	CASSFPGDQPQHF	TGTGCCAGCAGTTTCCCAGGGGACCAGCCCCAGCATTTT
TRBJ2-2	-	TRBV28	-	CASLWGGNTGELFF	TGTGCCAGCCTTTGGGGAGGAAACACCGGGGAGCTGTTTTTT
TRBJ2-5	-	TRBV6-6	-	CASTRQYQETQYF	TGTGCCAGCACCAGACAGTACCAAGAGACCCAGTACTTC
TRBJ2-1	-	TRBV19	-	CASSIEGPLTQLPNEQFF	TGTGCCAGTAGTATCGAGGGGCCACTAACTCAACTCCCCAATGAGCAGTTCTTC
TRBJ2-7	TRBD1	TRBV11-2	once	CASSLEGQGPPRGSYEQYF	TGTGCCAGCAGCTTAGAAGGACAGGGCCCCCCGCGGGGATCCTACGAGCAGTACTTC
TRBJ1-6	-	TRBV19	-	CASSRVDSPLHF	TGTGCCAGTAGCCGGGTAGATTCACCCCTCCACTTT
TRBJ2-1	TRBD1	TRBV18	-	CASSLTGGISSYNEQFF	TGTGCCAGCTCACTAACAGGGGGTATCAGCTCCTACAATGAGCAGTTCTTC
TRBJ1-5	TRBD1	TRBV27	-	CASSTDTGEPQHF	TGTGCCAGCAGTACCGATACAGGGGAGCCCCAGCATTTT
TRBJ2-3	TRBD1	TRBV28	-	CASSLGQTSTDTQYF	TGTGCCAGCAGTCTGGGACAGACTAGCACAGATACGCAGTATTTT
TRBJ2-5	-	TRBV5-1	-	CASSLAETQYF	TGCGCCAGCAGCTTGGCCGAGACCCAGTACTTC
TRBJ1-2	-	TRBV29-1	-	CSATHGGGYTF	TGCAGCGCGACACACGGGGGGGGCTACACCTTC
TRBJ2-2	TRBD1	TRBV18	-	CASSPDRLRAGELFF	TGTGCCAGCTCACCGGACAGGCTACGGGCCGGGGAGCTGTTTTTT
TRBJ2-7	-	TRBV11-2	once	CASSLSASQFYEQYF	TGTGCCAGCAGCTTAAGTGCGAGCCAGTTCTACGAGCAGTACTTC
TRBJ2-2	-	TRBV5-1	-	CASSSGLDSGELFF	TGCGCCAGCAGCTCGGGGTTAGACTCGGGGGAGCTGTTTTTT
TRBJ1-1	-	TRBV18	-	CASSPGDGLNTEAFF	TGTGCCAGCTCACCGGGAGATGGCTTGAACACTGAAGCTTTCTTT
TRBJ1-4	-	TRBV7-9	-	CASSLDSLSNEKLFF	TGTGCCAGCAGCCTGGACAGTCTTAGTAATGAAAAACTGTTTTTT
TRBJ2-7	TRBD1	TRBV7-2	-	CASRPGQSSYEQYF	TGTGCCAGTCGTCCGGGACAGAGCTCCTACGAGCAGTACTTC
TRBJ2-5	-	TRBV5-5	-	CASSFGAYQETQYF	TGTGCCAGCAGCTTCGGTGCTTACCAAGAGACCCAGTACTTC
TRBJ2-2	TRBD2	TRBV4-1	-	CASSLDSPGGKNTGELFF	TGCGCCAGCAGCCTCGACAGCCCGGGAGGGAAAAACACCGGGGAGCTGTTTTTT
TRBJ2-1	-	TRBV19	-	CASSISVGRPYNEQFF	TGTGCCAGTAGTATATCAGTCGGGAGACCCTACAATGAGCAGTTCTTC
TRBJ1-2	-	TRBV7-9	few	CASSLNPRAYGYTF	TGTGCCAGCAGCTTAAACCCAAGGGCGTATGGCTACACCTTC
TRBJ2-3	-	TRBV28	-	CASTPGGSADTQYF	TGTGCCAGCACCCCAGGCGGGTCTGCGGATACGCAGTATTTT
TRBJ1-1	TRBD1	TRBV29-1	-	CSAGGVATEAFF	TGCAGCGCAGGGGGGGTAGCGACTGAAGCTTTCTTT
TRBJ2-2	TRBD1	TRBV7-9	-	CASIGQGRTGELFF	TGTGCCAGCATCGGACAGGGCCGTACCGGGGAGCTGTTTTTT
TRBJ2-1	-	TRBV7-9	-	CASSLRMVTNEQFF	TGTGCCAGCAGCTTACGAATGGTGACAAATGAGCAGTTCTTC